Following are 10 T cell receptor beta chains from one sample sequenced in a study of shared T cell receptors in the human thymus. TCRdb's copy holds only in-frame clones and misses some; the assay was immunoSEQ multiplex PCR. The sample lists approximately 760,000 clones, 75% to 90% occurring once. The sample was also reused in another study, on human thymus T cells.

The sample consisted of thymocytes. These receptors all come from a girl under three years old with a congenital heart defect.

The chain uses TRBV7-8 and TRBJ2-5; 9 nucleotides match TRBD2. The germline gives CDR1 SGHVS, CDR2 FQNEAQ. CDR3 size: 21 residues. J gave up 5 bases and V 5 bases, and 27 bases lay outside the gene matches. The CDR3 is CASSPPDSLLAGRTFTETQYF. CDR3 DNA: TGTGCCAGCAGCCCGCCCGACAGTCTCCTAGCGGGGAGAACTTTTACGGAGACCCAGTACTTC.

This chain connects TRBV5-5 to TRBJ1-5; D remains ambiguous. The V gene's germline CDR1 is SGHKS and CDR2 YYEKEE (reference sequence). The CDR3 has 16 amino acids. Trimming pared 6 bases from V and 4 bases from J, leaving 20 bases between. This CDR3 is CASTPDDLTGNQPQHF. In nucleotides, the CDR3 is TGTGCCAGCACCCCGGATGATTTAACGGGTAATCAGCCCCAGCATTTT.

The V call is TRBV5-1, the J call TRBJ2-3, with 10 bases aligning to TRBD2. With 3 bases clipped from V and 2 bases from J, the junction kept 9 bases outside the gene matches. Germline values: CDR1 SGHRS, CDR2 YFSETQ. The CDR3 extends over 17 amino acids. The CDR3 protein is CASSSWELAGATDTQYF. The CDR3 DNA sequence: TGCGCCAGCAGCTCGTGGGAGCTAGCGGGGGCCACAGATACGCAGTATTTT.

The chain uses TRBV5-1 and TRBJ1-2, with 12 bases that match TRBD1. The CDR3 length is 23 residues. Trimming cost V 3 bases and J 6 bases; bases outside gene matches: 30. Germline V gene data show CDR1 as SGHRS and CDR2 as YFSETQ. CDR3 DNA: TGCGCCAGCAGCTCGGATGCTCTAGGGACAGGGGGCCCCCTAAGCCCCTTGAGGCATGGCTACACCTTC. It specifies CASSSDALGTGGPLSPLRHGYTF.

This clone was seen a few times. The CDR3 loop is CASRVGLWQGPYEQYF. Here the CDR3 DNA reads TGCGCCAGCAGGGTTGGTTTATGGCAGGGGCCCTACGAGCAGTACTTC. The chain has TRBV4-1 and TRBJ2-7; D is possibly TRBD1 (6 bases). There are 16 residues in the CDR3. Germline CDR1 reads MGHRA; CDR2 reads YSYEKL. Trimming took 6 bases from V and 2 from J, leaving 20 bases between them.

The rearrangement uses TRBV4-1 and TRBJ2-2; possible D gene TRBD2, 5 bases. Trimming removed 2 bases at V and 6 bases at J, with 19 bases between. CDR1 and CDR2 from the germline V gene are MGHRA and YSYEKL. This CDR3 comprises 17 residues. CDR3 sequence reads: CASSQPAIPSLAGELFF. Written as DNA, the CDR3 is TGCGCCAGCAGCCAACCCGCGATCCCTAGCCTCGCCGGGGAGCTGTTTTTT.

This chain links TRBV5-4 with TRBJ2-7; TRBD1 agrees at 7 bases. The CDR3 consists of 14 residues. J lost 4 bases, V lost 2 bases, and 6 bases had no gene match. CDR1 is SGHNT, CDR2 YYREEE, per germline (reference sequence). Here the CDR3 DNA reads TGTGCCAGCAGCTTTAGGGACAGACTGTACGAGCAGTACTTC. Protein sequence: CASSFRDRLYEQYF.

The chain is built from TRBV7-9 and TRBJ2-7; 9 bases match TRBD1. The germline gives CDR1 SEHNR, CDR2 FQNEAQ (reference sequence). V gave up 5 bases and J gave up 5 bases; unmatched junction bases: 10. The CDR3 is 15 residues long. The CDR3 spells CASSPRGQGRDEQYF. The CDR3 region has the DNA TGTGCCAGCAGCCCCCGAGGACAGGGGAGGGACGAGCAGTACTTC. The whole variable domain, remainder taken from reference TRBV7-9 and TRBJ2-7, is DTGVSQNPRHKITKRGQNVTFRCDPISEHNRLYWYRQTLGQGPEFLTYFQNEAQLEKSRLLSDRFSAERPKGSFSTLEIQRTEQGDSAMYLCASSPRGQGRDEQYFGPGTRLTVT.

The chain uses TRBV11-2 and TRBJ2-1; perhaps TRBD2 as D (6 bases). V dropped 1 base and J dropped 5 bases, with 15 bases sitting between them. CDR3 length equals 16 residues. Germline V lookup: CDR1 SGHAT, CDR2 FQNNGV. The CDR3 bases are TGTGCCAGCAGCTTAGGACTAGTCCCCCGGAACAATGAGCAGTTCTTC. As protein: CASSLGLVPRNNEQFF.

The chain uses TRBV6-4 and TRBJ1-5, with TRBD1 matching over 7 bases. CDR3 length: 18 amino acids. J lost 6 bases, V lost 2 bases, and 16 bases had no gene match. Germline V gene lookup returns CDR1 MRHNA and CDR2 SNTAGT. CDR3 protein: CASSDLLPGQSLCQPQHF. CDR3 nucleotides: TGTGCCAGCAGTGACCTTCTACCGGGACAGTCTTTGTGTCAGCCCCAGCATTTT.